This T cell receptor beta chain was identified during a study of cytomegalovirus exposure and HLA in healthy donors. Findings of the study overall: Subsequent analysis of the 100 to 150 validation repertoires found a tendency for first-cohort TCR clusters to co-occur.

The CDR3 runs 14 residues. Trimming at V came to 2 bases and at J to 2 bases, leaving 4 bases not matched to a gene. The germline gives CDR1 SGDLS, CDR2 YYNGEE. Concerning this clone itself: Its cognate antigen is unknown.

Sequencing used immunoSEQ multiplex PCR; TCRdb keeps in-frame clones, though not all of them. The sample has 55,000 to 75,000 clones, over 90% seen once. This chain links TRBV9 with TRBJ2-7; 7 bases match TRBD2. The source is a woman between 18 and 30 years old in good health and CMV-seropositive. Source material: PBMCs. CDR3 coding DNA: TGTGCCAGCAGCGTTGGGGGAGGGGCCTACGAGCAGTACTTC. Translation gives CASSVGGGAYEQYF.